This T cell receptor beta chain was retrieved from a study of shared clonotypes between healthy human individuals. Study-wide points: Against clonotypes common to all four donors, non-shared ones had lower generation probabilities. Large depth notwithstanding, sorted-subset sequencing proved incomplete by rarefaction.

The assay was immunoSEQ multiplex PCR, and TCRdb's table has in-frame clones only and misses some. The table shows approximately 620,000 clones, with around 97% occurring only once. This clone was picked up one time. Its specificity is not known. Specimen: naive CD4+ T cells sorted from blood. The subset is: CD45RA+ positively selected. The receptor was derived from a woman aged 30 to 39 in good health.

Here the CDR3 DNA reads TGTGCCAGCAGCGGGGGGGTCCTAATCGAGACCCAGTACTTC. Protein product: CASSGGVLIETQYF. The V gene is TRBV7-2, the J gene TRBJ2-5; TRBD2 agrees at 7 bases. The CDR3 spans 14 residues. Germline V gene sequence: CDR1 SGHTA, CDR2 FQGNSA. J gave up 5 bases and V 5 bases, and 8 bases lay outside the gene matches.